Each of the 30 T cell receptor beta chains below was sequenced from the same sample in a study of T cells after somatic rescue of genetic block. The method was immunoSEQ multiplex PCR; TCRdb's version includes in-frame clones alone and lacks a portion of them. The table lists approximately 100,000 clones, about 87% of them singletons. The specimen was peripheral blood mononuclear cells (PBMCs). The receptors were sampled from a woman aged 18 to 35.

The chain joins TRBV19 to TRBJ2-7; TRBD2 matches at 7 bases. CDR3 length: 13 residues. Germline V gives CDR1 LNHDA, CDR2 SQIVND (reference sequence). V shed 5 bases, J shed 5 bases, and the junction held 6 bases outside the gene matches. The CDR3 nucleotides are TGTGCCAGTAGTGCCGGTCTAGCGGACGAGCAGTACTTC. It yields the protein CASSAGLADEQYF.

The rearrangement joins TRBV30 to TRBJ2-7; 9 bases line up with TRBD1. The CDR3 consists of 16 residues. Germline loops: CDR1 GTSNPN, CDR2 SVGIG (reference sequence). The ends lost 0 bases at V and 6 bases at J; junction bases unmatched: 12. The CDR3 reads CAWSVGVGTGNFEQYF. The CDR3 nucleotides are TGTGCCTGGAGTGTAGGGGTGGGGACAGGGAATTTCGAGCAGTACTTC.

This chain uses TRBV5-1 with TRBJ1-1, with a tentative D call TRBD1 (6 bases). Germline-derived CDR1 and CDR2 are SGHRS and YFSETQ. Between the trimmed V and J ends, which lost 0 bases and 4 bases, there was a span of 16 bases. This CDR3 region has 16 residues. CDR3 amino acids: CASSLAIPGAVTEAFF. For the CDR3, the DNA is TGCGCCAGCAGCTTGGCAATCCCAGGGGCGGTCACTGAAGCTTTCTTT.

The rearrangement uses TRBV2 and TRBJ2-5; 13 nucleotides line up with TRBD2. With 0 bases clipped from V and 3 bases from J, the junction kept 13 bases outside the gene matches. Looked up from germline, CDR1 is SNHLY and CDR2 is FYNNEI. The CDR3 extends over 20 amino acids. The CDR3 loop is CASSEAKVWRTSGGKETQYF. The CDR3, as DNA: TGTGCCAGCAGTGAAGCAAAAGTGTGGCGGACTAGCGGGGGAAAAGAGACCCAGTACTTC. Drawing the rest from reference TRBV2 and TRBJ2-5, the complete variable domain is EPEVTQTPSHQVTQMGQEVILRCVPISNHLYFYWYRQILGQKVEFLVSFYNNEISEKSEIFDDQFSVERPDGSNFTLKIRSTKLEDSAMYFCASSEAKVWRTSGGKETQYFGPGTRLLVL.

The V call is TRBV11-2, the J call TRBJ2-5; D not resolved. Germline CDR1 and CDR2: SGHAT and FQNNGV. This CDR3 contains 11 residues. The germline V and J ends were trimmed by 2 bases and 5 bases, with 3 bases remaining between them. The CDR3 DNA is TGTGCCAGCAGCTTAAGTGAGACCCAGTACTTC. This sequence encodes CASSLSETQYF.

This chain joins TRBV6-1 and TRBJ1-2; 9 positions match TRBD1. In germline, CDR1 is MNHNS, CDR2 SASEGT. This CDR3 is 13 amino acids long. In DNA, the CDR3 is TGTGCGGGACGGGGTGGGACAGGGCATGGCTACACCTTC. Protein product: CAGRGGTGHGYTF.

This rearrangement joins TRBV7-8 to TRBJ2-7, with TRBD1 matching 11 bases. Trimming removed 4 bases from V and 0 bases from J; junction bases left unmatched: 8. CDR1 and CDR2 from the germline V gene are SGHVS and FQNEAQ. The CDR3 has 17 residues. The DNA of the CDR3 is TGTGCCAGCAGCTCAATTACCGGGACAGGGGGCTCCTACGAGCAGTACTTC. Protein: CASSSITGTGGSYEQYF.

The chain combines TRBV7-2 with TRBJ2-7, with 10 nucleotides matching TRBD1. Trimming took 5 bases from V and 5 from J; bases not matched to a gene: 6. CDR3 length: 14 residues. Looked up from germline, CDR1 is SGHTA and CDR2 is FQGNSA. The CDR3 nucleotides are TGTGCCAGCAGCCCCGGGACAGGGGTCAACGAGCAGTACTTC. Residues: CASSPGTGVNEQYF.

The chain recombines TRBV18 with TRBJ1-5, with D maybe TRBD1 (6 bases). This CDR3 region has 16 residues. Germline-derived CDR1 and CDR2 are KGHSH and LQKENI. Trimming left V 2 bases short and J 3 bases short, with 14 bases between. The CDR3 DNA follows: TGTGCCAGCTCACCAGGGCAGGGGCCGGTCAATCAGCCCCAGCATTTT. It is translated as CASSPGQGPVNQPQHF.

J is TRBJ1-1 and V is TRBV11-3; D is uncertain. Per the germline V gene, CDR1 is SGHNT and CDR2 is YENEEA. Trimming took 8 bases from V and 10 from J, leaving 20 bases between them. The CDR3 extends over 13 amino acids. Written as DNA, the CDR3 is TGTGCCAGCCGATTACGTGAGGGCCTCGGAGCTTTCTTT. It codes for CASRLREGLGAFF.

The gene calls are TRBV10-3 and TRBJ2-7; possible D gene TRBD2, 6 bases. The CDR3 is 13 amino acids. Germline loops: CDR1 ENHRY, CDR2 SYGVKD. The V and J ends lost 7 bases and 3 bases respectively, with 13 bases between them. CDR3 loop: CAIKWRVIYEQYF. In nucleotides, the CDR3 is TGTGCCATCAAGTGGAGGGTAATCTACGAGCAGTACTTC.

This chain links TRBV11-3 with TRBJ2-3; D gene ambiguous. The ends were cut back, 1 base at V and 6 bases at J, with 14 bases in the middle. The germline CDR1 and CDR2 sequences are SGHNT and YENEEA. CDR3 size: 15 residues. CDR3 region: CASSLVVRLSDTQYF. CDR3 DNA sequence: TGTGCCAGCAGCTTAGTAGTACGACTCTCCGATACGCAGTATTTT.

The J gene is TRBJ2-3, the V gene TRBV13; D uncertain. The CDR3 runs to 14 residues. V lost 5 bases and J 3 bases, leaving 12 bases between the germline ends. From germline, CDR1 is PRHDT and CDR2 FYEKMQ (reference sequence). The CDR3 here is CASSPHPGTDTQYF. The CDR3 DNA reads as TGTGCCAGCAGCCCCCACCCCGGGACAGATACGCAGTATTTT.

This chain joins TRBV30 and TRBJ2-7; D unclear. This CDR3 spans 10 amino acids. V shed 6 bases and J shed 3 bases, with 6 bases lying between them. CDR1 is GTSNPN, CDR2 SVGIG, per germline (reference sequence). CDR3 sequence (DNA): TGTGCCTGTGATTACTACGAGCAGTACTTC. The encoded protein is CACDYYEQYF.

The rearrangement joins TRBV5-1 to TRBJ2-1; D is unresolved. In germline, CDR1 is SGHRS, CDR2 YFSETQ. Trimming removed 6 bases at V and 4 bases at J, with 14 bases between. The CDR3 sequence is 14 residues long. The CDR3 DNA follows: TGCGCCAGCACCAAGCTTACCAGGTACAATGAGCAGTTCTTC. Its protein is CASTKLTRYNEQFF. Using reference TRBV5-1 and TRBJ2-1 for the parts outside the CDR3, the full variable domain is KAGVTQTPRYLIKTRGQQVTLSCSPISGHRSVSWYQQTPGQGLQFLFEYFSETQRNKGNFPGRFSGRQFSNSRSEMNVSTLELGDSALYLCASTKLTRYNEQFFGPGTRLTVL.

The genes are TRBV11-2 and TRBJ2-7; 11 nucleotides match TRBD2. V was clipped by 3 bases and J by 2 bases; unmatched bases: 3. The CDR3 totals 15 residues. Germline V gene sequence: CDR1 SGHAT, CDR2 FQNNGV. In DNA form, the CDR3 reads TGTGCCAGCAGCTTGACTAGCGGGGAAACCTACGAGCAGTACTTC. It encodes CASSLTSGETYEQYF.

CDR3 loop: CASSLGLRWLAGDGADTQYF. The CDR3 coding sequence is TGTGCCAGCAGCTTAGGCCTAAGATGGCTAGCGGGAGATGGCGCAGATACGCAGTATTTT. The rearrangement links TRBV13 to TRBJ2-3; 10 positions match TRBD2. The germline V gene encodes CDR1 PRHDT and CDR2 FYEKMQ (reference sequence). This CDR3 is 20 amino acids long. Trimming at V came to 0 bases and at J to 4 bases, leaving 16 bases not matched to a gene.

V gene TRBV28 combines with J gene TRBJ1-6; D may be TRBD1 (5 bases). The V and J ends lost 7 bases and 10 bases respectively, with 14 bases between them. The length of the CDR3 is 13 residues. In germline, CDR1 is MDHEN, CDR2 SYDVKM. Here the CDR3 DNA reads TGTGCCAGCACCCTGGGGCTCGGGTCACCCCTCCACTTT. Residues: CASTLGLGSPLHF.

The chain is built from TRBV13 and TRBJ1-2; 7 bases line up with TRBD1. Germline loops: CDR1 PRHDT, CDR2 FYEKMQ (reference sequence). V was clipped by 6 bases and J by 4 bases; unmatched bases: 5. The CDR3 consists of 13 residues. The CDR3 sequence is CASRSRDSYGYTF. CDR3 in DNA: TGTGCCAGCAGAAGCCGGGACAGCTATGGCTACACCTTC.

V and J are TRBV5-1 and TRBJ2-6, with no clear D. The germline CDR1 and CDR2 sequences are SGHRS and YFSETQ. The CDR3 totals 16 residues. Trimming took 4 bases from V and 0 from J, leaving 11 bases between them. This CDR3 is CASSAALDSGANVLTF. CDR3 DNA: TGCGCCAGCAGCGCCGCACTGGACTCTGGGGCCAACGTCCTGACTTTC.

The chain has TRBV2 and TRBJ2-5; D is possibly TRBD1 (6 bases). With the DNA end fitting TRBJ2-7 better, the J assignment may be wrong. The V gene's germline CDR1 is SNHLY and CDR2 FYNNEI. The CDR3 runs to 12 residues. CDR3 region: CASRDSSYEQYF. The CDR3 nucleotides read TGTGCCAGCAGGGACAGCTCCTACGAGCAGTACTTC.

V gene TRBV9 combines with J gene TRBJ1-1; D is unclear. Germline-derived CDR1 and CDR2 are SGDLS and YYNGEE. Trimming removed 0 bases at V and 4 bases at J, with 10 bases between. The CDR3 has 14 amino acids. The CDR3 loop reads CASSVEGEGTEAFF. As DNA, the CDR3 is TGTGCCAGCAGCGTAGAGGGTGAAGGCACTGAAGCTTTCTTT.

The chain employs TRBV29-1 and TRBJ1-3, with D perhaps matching TRBD1 (5 bases). The CDR3 spans 13 residues. With 4 bases removed from V and 3 bases from J, the gap between germline ends came to 10 bases. Germline V gene sequence: CDR1 SQVTM, CDR2 ANQGSEA. CDR3 loop: CSVARGDGNTIYF. As DNA, the CDR3 is TGCAGCGTTGCTCGAGGGGATGGAAACACCATATATTTT.

The chain combines TRBV7-8 with TRBJ1-1; D perhaps matches TRBD1 (5 bases). V was pared by 1 base and J by 5 bases, with 26 bases between. Germline V gives CDR1 SGHVS, CDR2 FQNEAQ. This CDR3 is 19 amino acids long. DNA for the CDR3: TGTGCCAGCAGCTTAGAGGGGTTAGGAGGAGCGAGGGGAAAAACTGAAGCTTTCTTT. This sequence encodes CASSLEGLGGARGKTEAFF.

The chain combines TRBV10-2 with TRBJ2-5; 7 bases agree with TRBD2. The CDR3 is made up of 16 amino acids. The V gene end was trimmed by 7 bases and the J gene end by 4 bases; junction bases not matched to a gene: 15. Germline V gene data show CDR1 as WSHSY and CDR2 as SAAADI. The CDR3 loop reads CASIPTAGEAPETQYF. CDR3 sequence (DNA): TGCGCCAGCATTCCAACGGCGGGAGAAGCCCCAGAGACCCAGTACTTC.

V and J are TRBV6-6 and TRBJ2-5; 7 nucleotides match TRBD1. Trimming removed 2 bases from V and 5 bases from J; junction bases left unmatched: 5. The CDR3 contains 14 residues. Looked up from germline, CDR1 is MNHNY and CDR2 is SVGAGI (reference sequence). The CDR3 loop reads CASSYPRGSETQYF. CDR3 nucleotide sequence: TGTGCCAGCAGTTACCCCAGGGGGTCCGAGACCCAGTACTTC.

V and J are TRBV7-2 and TRBJ2-1; no clear D. The V end was cut by 0 bases, the J end by 7 bases, with 7 bases between. Germline-derived CDR1 and CDR2 are SGHTA and FQGNSA. This CDR3 is built from 13 residues. The CDR3 DNA follows: TGTGCCAGCAGCTTAGCAAGGGAAAATGAGCAGTTCTTC. Translated: CASSLARENEQFF.

For the CDR3, the DNA is TGTGCCAGCAGCCAAGAGCTCCGACCCCGCTATGGCTACACCTTC. It yields the protein CASSQELRPRYGYTF. The chain couples TRBV14 to TRBJ1-2, with D hard to call. The CDR3 covers 15 residues. The germline V and J ends were trimmed by 0 bases and 4 bases, with 12 bases remaining between them. CDR1 is SGHDN, CDR2 FVKESK, per germline.

V usage is TRBV6-5 and J usage is TRBJ2-7; the D call may be TRBD1 or TRBD2 (5 bases each). CDR1 is MNHEY, CDR2 SVGAGI, per germline. Trimming cost V 1 base and J 6 bases, with 13 bases left between them. The CDR3 is 14 residues long. This chain's CDR3 is CASSYLGPGGEQYF. In DNA, the CDR3 is TGTGCCAGCAGTTACTTGGGACCTGGGGGCGAGCAGTACTTC.

The chain is built from TRBV18 and TRBJ2-5; tentatively, D is TRBD1 or TRBD2 (6 bases each). Germline CDR1 KGHSH, CDR2 LQKENI. The CDR3 contains 16 residues. The V gene lost 6 bases and the J gene lost 3 bases, with 20 bases spanning the gap. The CDR3, as DNA: TGTGCCAGCTCCCCTTTTTGGATGGGGGGCGAAGAGACCCAGTACTTC. Translation gives CASSPFWMGGEETQYF.